These 32 T cell receptor beta chains share one sample of origin, sequenced in a study of long-term antiretroviral therapy in people with HIV. Run at survey level, the immunoSEQ assay was version v3.0. Profiled with immunoSEQ multiplex PCR; TCRdb holds only in-frame clones, not every one. The sample contains about 50,000 clones, about 86% of which appear only once. This material consisted of unsorted PBMCs, taken 0.8 years after starting antiretroviral therapy. The receptors shown here come from a woman aged 18-35 years with HIV.

This clone was recorded only once. The rearrangement uses TRBV27 and TRBJ2-7, with D maybe TRBD2 (7 bases). Looked up from germline, CDR1 is MNHEY and CDR2 is SMNVEV (reference sequence). This CDR3 region has 17 residues. The V gene lost 6 bases and the J gene lost 5 bases, with 26 bases spanning the gap. CDR3 sequence: CASRTRFGGGAPNEQYF. The CDR3 DNA reads TGTGCCAGCAGAACCAGATTTGGTGGGGGGGCGCCGAACGAGCAGTACTTC.

The genes are TRBV25-1 and TRBJ1-5; D remains unclear. V lost 0 bases and J 2 bases, leaving 14 bases between the germline ends. The CDR3 is made up of 17 amino acids. Per the germline V gene, CDR1 is MGHDK and CDR2 is SYGVNS. CDR3 sequence reads: CASSEYGRDGGNQPQHF. The CDR3 DNA reads TGTGCCAGCAGTGAATATGGGAGGGATGGGGGCAATCAGCCCCAGCATTTT.

The CDR3 reads CASSWGDYNEQFF. The CDR3 region has the DNA TGTGCCAGCAGTTGGGGGGACTACAATGAGCAGTTCTTC. This chain joins TRBV27 and TRBJ2-1; the D gene is possibly TRBD2 (6 bases). The V and J ends lost 4 bases and 3 bases respectively, with 7 bases between them. The CDR3 is 13 residues long. Germline V lookup: CDR1 MNHEY, CDR2 SMNVEV (reference sequence).

The V gene is TRBV29-1, the J gene TRBJ2-3; TRBD2 matches 11 bases. Germline CDR1 SQVTM, CDR2 ANQGSEA. The V gene end was trimmed by 7 bases and the J gene end by 7 bases; junction bases not matched to a gene: 7. This CDR3 region has 13 residues. As DNA, the CDR3 is TGCAGCGGACTAGCGGGGACTGGAAATACGCAGTATTTT. Its translation: CSGLAGTGNTQYF.

The chain carries TRBV19 and TRBJ1-1; 7 bases line up with TRBD1. Germline CDR1 and CDR2: LNHDA and SQIVND (reference sequence). The CDR3 length is 15 residues. The V gene end was trimmed by 5 bases and the J gene end by 4 bases; junction bases not matched to a gene: 10. This CDR3 is CASSHLQGVVTEAFF. The CDR3 region has the DNA TGTGCCAGTAGTCATCTTCAGGGGGTGGTCACTGAAGCTTTCTTT.

This sequence joins TRBV12-5 and TRBJ2-2; the D is unclear. V was pared by 2 bases and J by 6 bases, with 4 bases between. The length of the CDR3 is 12 residues. CDR1 and CDR2 (germline): LGHNT, FRNRAP. The CDR3 bases are TGTGCTAGTGGTTTGTTCTCCGGGGAGCTGTTTTTT. Translating it yields CASGLFSGELFF.

V is TRBV15 and J is TRBJ2-1, with D perhaps TRBD2 (6 bases). Trimming took 8 bases from V and 4 from J, leaving 24 bases between them. Germline CDR1 LNHNV, CDR2 YYDKDF (reference sequence). The CDR3 length is 17 residues. The CDR3 here is CATAPPPGLQMYNEQFF. CDR3 nucleotides: TGTGCCACCGCTCCCCCGCCGGGACTTCAAATGTACAATGAGCAGTTCTTC.

The chain carries TRBV19 and TRBJ1-5; D ambiguous. The CDR3 has 13 residues. Germline V gene sequence: CDR1 LNHDA, CDR2 SQIVND (reference sequence). Trimming stripped 5 bases from V and 7 bases from J, with 12 bases between. CDR3 amino acids: CASSPRTPQPQHF. The CDR3, as DNA: TGTGCCAGTAGTCCCCGTACCCCCCAGCCCCAGCATTTT.

This chain uses TRBV27 with TRBJ2-5, with 15 bases that match TRBD2. The J call could be wrong; TRBJ2-7 is a better fit for the DNA end. Germline CDR1 reads MNHEY; CDR2 reads SMNVEV (reference sequence). The CDR3 totals 15 residues. The CDR3 DNA sequence: TGTGCCAGCAATCCCGGGACTAGCGGGAGGTACGAGCAGTACTTC. As protein: CASNPGTSGRYEQYF.

The CDR3: CASSYDTSGAYEQYF. Written as DNA, the CDR3 is TGTGCCAGCAGTTACGATACTAGCGGGGCCTACGAGCAGTACTTC. This sequence joins TRBV6-5 and TRBJ2-7, with 10 bases matching TRBD2. Germline values: CDR1 MNHEY, CDR2 SVGAGI. The ends lost 2 bases at V and 2 bases at J; junction bases unmatched: 3. CDR3 length: 15 residues.

This clone was observed a few times. The gene calls are TRBV6-5 and TRBJ2-7; D unclear. The V and J ends lost 10 bases and 4 bases respectively, with 11 bases between them. This CDR3 contains 11 residues. Germline values: CDR1 MNHEY, CDR2 SVGAGI. CDR3 DNA: TGTGCCACCGCAGACGGGTACGAGCAGTACTTC. Translation: CATADGYEQYF.

This clone was detected only a few times. The V and J genes are TRBV7-2 and TRBJ2-7; 7 bases map to TRBD2. This CDR3 comprises 14 residues. V was clipped by 5 bases and J by 2 bases; unmatched bases: 6. Per germline, CDR1 SGHTA and CDR2 FQGNSA. As DNA, the CDR3 is TGTGCCAGCAGCCCGCGGGGGATTACCTACGAGCAGTACTTC. Residues: CASSPRGITYEQYF. The whole variable domain, remainder taken from reference TRBV7-2 and TRBJ2-7, is GAGVSQSPSNKVTEKGKDVELRCDPISGHTALYWYRQSLGQGLEFLIYFQGNSAPDKSGLPSDRFSAERTGGSVSTLTIQRTQQEDSAVYLCASSPRGITYEQYFGPGTRLTVT.

This rearrangement joins TRBV6-5 to TRBJ2-7; perhaps TRBD2 as D (5 bases). Trimming left V 0 bases short and J 4 bases short, with 13 bases between. Looked up from germline, CDR1 is MNHEY and CDR2 is SVGAGI. The CDR3 is made up of 15 amino acids. The CDR3 DNA reads TGTGCCAGCAGTTACTCGGGTCAGGTAGCGTACGAGCAGTACTTC. Its translation: CASSYSGQVAYEQYF.

The genes are TRBV9 and TRBJ2-4; the D gene is possibly TRBD1 (5 bases). V lost 4 bases to trimming and J lost 7 bases, with 24 bases between them. The CDR3 contains 17 residues. Germline CDR1 reads SGDLS; CDR2 reads YYNGEE. In DNA form, the CDR3 reads TGTGCCAGCAGCCCAACCCTGGACACCTTTAAAGGGAACATTCAGTACTTC. It yields the protein CASSPTLDTFKGNIQYF.

This clone was found once. This rearrangement joins TRBV6-1 to TRBJ1-5; no clear D. The germline V gene has CDR1 MNHNS and CDR2 SASEGT. Trimming took 4 bases from V and 2 from J, leaving 9 bases between them. The length of the CDR3 is 14 residues. This CDR3 is CASSGQGGNQPQHF. In nucleotides, the CDR3 is TGTGCCAGCAGTGGTCAAGGTGGCAATCAGCCCCAGCATTTT.

V is TRBV7-9 and J is TRBJ1-2; D uncertain. Trimming pared 1 base from V and 3 bases from J, leaving 12 bases between. The CDR3 is made up of 15 amino acids. Looked up from germline, CDR1 is SEHNR and CDR2 is FQNEAQ (reference sequence). Here the CDR3 reads CASSLGSQADYGYTF. In DNA form, the CDR3 reads TGTGCCAGCAGCTTAGGGTCGCAGGCGGACTATGGCTACACCTTC.

The chain uses TRBV19 and TRBJ2-5, with 7 bases identical to TRBD1. Losses at the gene ends were 5 bases for V and 3 bases for J; bases not matched to a gene: 3. Germline CDR1 LNHDA, CDR2 SQIVND (reference sequence). The CDR3 covers 13 residues. CDR3 region: CASSLGTEETQYF. In DNA, the CDR3 is TGTGCCAGTAGTCTCGGGACAGAAGAGACCCAGTACTTC.

V and J are TRBV6-6 and TRBJ2-5, with 7 bases aligning to TRBD2. V shed 6 bases and J 0 bases; nucleotides not matched to a gene: 4. Germline loops: CDR1 MNHNY, CDR2 SVGAGI (reference sequence). The CDR3 spans 14 residues. CDR3 DNA: TGTGCCAGCAGCCCCGGACTAGACCAAGAGACCCAGTACTTC. Encoded protein: CASSPGLDQETQYF.

J is TRBJ1-4 and V is TRBV6-5, with D perhaps TRBD1 (6 bases). The germline gives CDR1 MNHEY, CDR2 SVGAGI. The CDR3 has 14 residues. Between the trimmed V and J ends, which lost 5 bases and 8 bases, there was a span of 15 bases. CDR3 DNA sequence: TGTGCCAGCAGTGAGCTCGGGGGCGAAGAAAAACTGTTTTTT. It specifies CASSELGGEEKLFF.

This chain uses TRBV6-5 with TRBJ1-1, with D hard to call. CDR3 length equals 16 residues. Trimming left V 4 bases short and J 1 base short, with 16 bases between. Germline assignment: CDR1 MNHEY and CDR2 SVGAGI. The CDR3 region is CASSSPGLRKNTEAFF. The CDR3, as DNA: TGTGCCAGCAGTTCTCCCGGCTTGAGGAAGAACACTGAAGCTTTCTTT.

This chain joins TRBV4-3 and TRBJ2-4; a possible D gene is TRBD1 (6 bases). V dropped 0 bases and J dropped 9 bases, with 12 bases sitting between them. The germline V gene has CDR1 LGHNA and CDR2 YSLEER. The CDR3 has 14 residues. This CDR3 is CASSQDAGDGIQYF. The CDR3 DNA reads TGCGCCAGCAGCCAAGATGCAGGGGACGGCATTCAGTACTTC.

The chain recombines TRBV19 with TRBJ2-7; TRBD1 matches 9 bases. The CDR3 totals 15 residues. Germline assignment: CDR1 LNHDA and CDR2 SQIVND (reference sequence). The V segment lost 5 bases and the J segment 1 base; nucleotides outside the gene matches: 6. CDR3 amino acids: CASSGGTGLSYEQYF. As DNA, the CDR3 is TGTGCCAGTAGTGGGGGGACAGGGCTTTCCTACGAGCAGTACTTC.

The chain joins TRBV5-6 to TRBJ1-2; D is undetermined. The V and J ends lost 4 bases and 8 bases respectively, with 18 bases between them. The CDR3 spans 14 residues. Per the germline V gene, CDR1 is SGHDT and CDR2 is YYEEEE. The CDR3 DNA is TGTGCCAGCAGCCCCCTTGGTGGGGATCTCGGCTACACCTTC. It is translated as CASSPLGGDLGYTF.

The chain combines TRBV18 with TRBJ2-5; D is undetermined. Germline-derived CDR1 and CDR2 are KGHSH and LQKENI. V was clipped by 2 bases and J by 0 bases, with 7 bases between them. The CDR3 runs to 14 residues. This CDR3 reads CASSPTEHQETQYF. For the CDR3, the DNA is TGTGCCAGCTCACCAACGGAACACCAAGAGACCCAGTACTTC.

The chain uses TRBV6-5 and TRBJ1-5; 7 positions agree with TRBD1. J was trimmed by 7 bases and V by 2 bases; bases with no gene match: 5. The CDR3 is 14 amino acids. Germline CDR1 reads MNHEY; CDR2 reads SVGAGI. The DNA for the CDR3 is TGTGCCAGCAGTTACGGAGGGGGCAGGCAGCCCCAGCATTTT. Translating gives CASSYGGGRQPQHF.

The J gene is TRBJ2-2, the V gene TRBV28; D is perhaps TRBD1 or TRBD2 (5 bases each). V lost 8 bases to trimming and J lost 4 bases, with 14 bases between them. This CDR3 spans 14 amino acids. The germline CDR1 and CDR2 sequences are MDHEN and SYDVKM. The CDR3 DNA reads TGTGCCAGCTGGGACCCTTCGGGCACCGGGGAGCTGTTTTTT. Encoded protein: CASWDPSGTGELFF.

With regard to this clone: One junction end does not reproduce the germline sequence, and a read error may be involved. The CDR3: CASRKLQGAKTGELFF. CDR3 nucleotides: TGTGCCAGTAGAAAACTACAGGGGGCGAAGACCGGGGAGCTGTTTTTT. V and J are TRBV19 and TRBJ2-2; 9 bases agree with TRBD1. The CDR3 length is 16 residues. Germline CDR1 reads LNHDA; CDR2 reads SQIVND (reference sequence).

This sequence joins TRBV6-6 and TRBJ1-2, with D possibly TRBD1 on 6 matching bases. V lost 7 bases and J lost 0, with 15 bases in between. Germline lookup yields CDR1 MNHNY and CDR2 SVGAGI (reference sequence). This CDR3 comprises 15 residues. The CDR3, as DNA: TGTGCCAGCACCGTCATTCGACAGGCTAACTATGGCTACACCTTC. The encoded protein is CASTVIRQANYGYTF.

The chain employs TRBV2 and TRBJ2-7, with D possibly called TRBD1 or TRBD2 (6 bases each). This CDR3 region has 14 residues. Germline V gene lookup returns CDR1 SNHLY and CDR2 FYNNEI. Between the trimmed V and J ends, which lost 4 bases and 5 bases, there was a span of 15 bases. The CDR3 sequence: CASSVLLGGHEQYF. CDR3 nucleotide sequence: TGTGCCAGCAGTGTACTGCTTGGGGGGCACGAGCAGTACTTC.

This clone turned up a few times. This sequence joins TRBV5-6 and TRBJ1-3; D is uncertain. Per the germline V gene, CDR1 is SGHDT and CDR2 is YYEEEE. V lost 7 bases and J 1 base, leaving 6 bases between the germline ends. The CDR3 is made up of 12 amino acids. Written as DNA, the CDR3 is TGTGCCAGCCGACGATCTGGAAACACCATATATTTT. Translation: CASRRSGNTIYF.

V gene TRBV11-2 combines with J gene TRBJ2-7, with D possibly being TRBD1 or TRBD2 (5 bases each). V was shortened by 7 bases and J by 1 base, with 17 bases between the two germline ends. The CDR3 consists of 15 residues. The V gene's germline CDR1 is SGHAT and CDR2 FQNNGV. The chain's CDR3 is CASTSRPRGSYEQYF. CDR3 nucleotide sequence: TGTGCCAGCACCTCACGCCCGAGGGGTTCCTACGAGCAGTACTTC.

The V gene is TRBV5-4, the J gene TRBJ1-2, with 10 bases identical to TRBD1. The CDR3 runs to 15 residues. Germline assignment: CDR1 SGHNT and CDR2 YYREEE (reference sequence). The V segment lost 5 bases and the J segment 5 bases; nucleotides outside the gene matches: 9. CDR3 nucleotides: TGTGCCAGCAGTTTCCCCGGGACAGGGGCTTATGGCTACACCTTC. Protein: CASSFPGTGAYGYTF.